This TCR beta chain was found in a study of shared clonotypes between healthy human individuals. Study findings and constraints: The generation probabilities recorded for non-shared clonotypes fell below those of clonotypes shared by all four donors. Owing to a small donor count, the genetic and exposure-history diversity represented was limited.

Only CD45RO-negative cells positively selected for CCR7 counted as naive CD8 cells, so terminally differentiated effector memory CD45RA+ cells were excluded. Donors were healthy HIV-negative adults without recently reported acute infections or vaccinations. Donors were Caucasian adults residing in Nashville, Tennessee, USA. Trimming removed 1 base from V and 7 bases from J, with 11 bases in between. Germline CDR1 reads SGHDN; CDR2 reads FVKESK. The CDR3 has 13 residues. Comments on this clone: The antigen remains unidentified.

Some clones are missing from TCRdb's copy, which holds only in-frame ones; the method was immunoSEQ multiplex PCR. The sample consists of about 2 million clones, approximately 94% of them appearing once. The sequence derives from a man aged 18 to 29 in good health. This chain uses TRBV14 with TRBJ2-7, with TRBD2 as a possible D gene (5 bases). The sequencing input was naive CD8+ T cells sorted from blood. This chain's CDR3 is CASSQVPRGEQYF. For the CDR3, the DNA is TGTGCCAGCAGCCAAGTCCCCCGGGGTGAGCAGTACTTC. Full variable domain (outside the CDR3, taken from reference TRBV14 and TRBJ2-7): EAGVTQFPSHSVIEKGQTVTLRCDPISGHDNLYWYRRVMGKEIKFLLHFVKESKQDESGMPNNRFLAERTGGTYSTLKVQPAELEDSGVYFCASSQVPRGEQYFGPGTRLTVT.